This T cell receptor (beta chain) was observed in a study of blood T cell repertoires in COVID-19. V was clipped by 0 bases and J by 3 bases; unmatched bases: 2. Per germline, CDR1 SGDLS and CDR2 YYNGEE. This CDR3 is 16 amino acids long. The method was immunoSEQ multiplex PCR; TCRdb's version includes in-frame clones alone and lacks a portion of them. The sample has tens of thousands of clones; around 80% are singletons. The chain employs TRBV9 and TRBJ2-2, with 10 bases lining up with TRBD2. Sequenced input: peripheral blood. This clonotype was sampled from a man at least 80 years old with active or convalescent COVID-19. CDR3 bases: TGTGCCAGCAGCGTAGGGACTAGCGGATACACCGGGGAGCTGTTTTTT. It yields the protein CASSVGTSGYTGELFF.